Below are 12 T cell receptor beta chains sequenced from a single sample in a study of kidney transplant recipient with SARS-CoV-2 infection (dated by TCRdb to about 2021). Data came from an Illumina MiSeq. TCRdb reanalyzed the raw reads on its own, using fastp at Q25 for trimming and MiXCR for clone calling, and kept in-frame beta chains. Entries are consolidated by CDR3 protein sequence, retaining the most common genes and DNA. The sample table lists about 250,000 distinct CDR3 sequences, 25% to 30% of them with a count of one. The ten largest make up almost 7.5% of the sample. The time point label on this specimen signifies: pre-pandemic baseline sample and day 111 after first positive SARS-CoV-2 test. The sample consisted of a blood sample, taken at baseline and around day 120 from a kidney transplant recipient. These receptors all come from a male patient between 25 and 40 years old who had COVID-19 and was a kidney transplant recipient. The graft donor may be the source of some T cells after a transplant.

This clonotype was counted ten times or more. V is TRBV7-9 and J is TRBJ1-1, with D maybe TRBD1 (5 bases). The germline V gene encodes CDR1 SEHNR and CDR2 FQNEAQ (reference sequence). Trimming cost V 5 bases and J 0 bases, with 13 bases left between them. The length of the CDR3 is 15 residues. For the CDR3, the DNA is TGTGCCAGCAGCCTACCAACAGGAATGAACACTGAAGCTTTCTTT. Its translation: CASSLPTGMNTEAFF.

Many counts were recorded for this clonotype. The V call is TRBV9, the J call TRBJ2-2; a possible D gene is TRBD2 (7 bases). The CDR3 runs 19 residues. The V end was cut by 0 bases, the J end by 4 bases, with 22 bases between. The germline V gene encodes CDR1 SGDLS and CDR2 YYNGEE. This CDR3 reads CASSVDGRGASGLTGELFF. The DNA for the CDR3 is TGTGCCAGCAGCGTAGATGGAAGGGGGGCTAGCGGCCTCACCGGGGAGCTGTTTTTT.

Comments on this clonotype: A much larger clone is a single base away; this may be a read error. The chain employs TRBV2 and TRBJ1-1, with no clear D. Per germline, CDR1 SNHLY and CDR2 FYNNEI. The CDR3 runs to 14 residues. CDR3 nucleotide sequence: TGTGCCGGCAGTGGCGGGAGAGCAACCACTGAAGCTTTCTTT. This codes for CAGSGGRATTEAFF.

This clonotype came up many times. The V gene is TRBV20-1, the J gene TRBJ2-5; tentatively, D is TRBD2 (6 bases). This CDR3 has 11 residues. Germline V gene data show CDR1 as DFQATT and CDR2 as SNEGSKA (reference sequence). V lost 5 bases to trimming and J lost 9 bases, with 13 bases between them. The CDR3 region has the DNA TGCAGTGCTGGGGGGACCTCGTCCCAGTACTTC. The encoded protein is CSAGGTSSQYF.

Many counts were recorded for this clonotype. The J gene is TRBJ2-7, the V gene TRBV28; 10 positions match TRBD2. V trimming: 6 bases; J trimming: 5 bases; junction bases outside the gene matches: 7. Germline V CDR1 and CDR2: MDHEN, SYDVKM. The CDR3 extends over 14 amino acids. CDR3 DNA: TGTGCCAGCAGGATAGCGGGAGGTGTCCACGAGCAGTACTTC. This gives the protein CASRIAGGVHEQYF.

This clonotype was counted many times. V usage is TRBV12-5 and J usage is TRBJ1-2, with D possibly matching TRBD1 (5 bases). The germline V gene encodes CDR1 LGHNT and CDR2 FRNRAP. V was clipped by 5 bases and J by 4 bases, with 23 bases between them. The CDR3 spans 17 residues. Here the CDR3 DNA reads TGTGCTAGTGGTGGAGGCCCTTTGCAGGGAAAGACCTATGGCTACACCTTC. Translated, it gives CASGGGPLQGKTYGYTF.

This clonotype was found many times. The chain uses TRBV7-7 and TRBJ1-2; no reliable D call. CDR1 is SSHAT and CDR2 is FNYEAQ in the germline V gene (reference sequence). CDR3 length: 17 amino acids. Trimming shortened V by 5 bases and J by 4 bases, and 23 bases separated the two germline ends. The CDR3 loop reads CASSRGNKCRKTYGYTF. The CDR3 bases are TGTGCCAGCAGCCGTGGAAATAAGTGCCGAAAGACCTATGGCTACACCTTC.

Comment on this clonotype: Given the absence of the conserved phenylalanine or tryptophan at the CDR3 end, a read error is likely. This chain links TRBV30 with TRBJ1-1; D not resolved. Trimming took off 0 bases at V and 0 bases at J, with 11 bases between the two ends. Germline loops: CDR1 GTSNPN, CDR2 SVGIG (reference sequence). The CDR3 has 15 amino acids. CDR3 nucleotide sequence: TGTGCCTGGAGTGTAGACCAGACTATGAACACTGAAGCTTTCTCT. Protein: CAWSVDQTMNTEAFS.

The chain recombines TRBV7-9 with TRBJ2-1; TRBD2 aligns across 7 bases. CDR1 and CDR2 (germline): SEHNR, FQNEAQ (reference sequence). The CDR3 contains 17 residues. After removal of 8 bases from V and 7 bases from J, the junction contained 20 bases not matched to a gene. CDR3 sequence reads: CASSDPGGGRSGNEQFF. In DNA, the CDR3 is TGTGCCAGCTCTGACCCCGGAGGCGGGAGATCGGGTAATGAGCAGTTCTTC.

To note about this clonotype: This may be a read error, as it is one base from a much larger clone. The rearrangement joins TRBV15 to TRBJ1-5, with a weak D call TRBD1 (5 bases). This CDR3 comprises 13 residues. CDR1 is LNHNV, CDR2 YYDKDF, per germline (reference sequence). CDR3 sequence (DNA): TGTGCCGCCAGGGACCCTAATGAGCAGCCCCAGCATTTT. Translated, it gives CAARDPNEQPQHF.

For this clonotype: A read error may be the cause here, since a much bigger clone is one base away. The genes are TRBV6-1 and TRBJ1-2, with D perhaps TRBD1 (6 bases). Germline V gene data show CDR1 as MNHNS and CDR2 as SASEGT. This CDR3 contains 17 residues. CDR3 coding DNA: TGTGCCAGCAGTGTTTACAGGGAATGTAGAAAGACCTATGGCGACACCTTC. This translates into CASSVYRECRKTYGDTF.

There are many counts of this clonotype. The chain recombines TRBV4-3 with TRBJ1-6, with a tentative D call TRBD1 (6 bases). Deletions cut 1 base from V and 7 bases from J, with 8 bases between. CDR1 and CDR2 from the germline V gene are LGHNA and YSLEER. The CDR3 totals 14 residues. The CDR3 spells CASSQGGQNSPLHF. The CDR3 bases are TGCGCCAGCAGCCAAGGCGGACAGAATTCACCCCTCCACTTT.